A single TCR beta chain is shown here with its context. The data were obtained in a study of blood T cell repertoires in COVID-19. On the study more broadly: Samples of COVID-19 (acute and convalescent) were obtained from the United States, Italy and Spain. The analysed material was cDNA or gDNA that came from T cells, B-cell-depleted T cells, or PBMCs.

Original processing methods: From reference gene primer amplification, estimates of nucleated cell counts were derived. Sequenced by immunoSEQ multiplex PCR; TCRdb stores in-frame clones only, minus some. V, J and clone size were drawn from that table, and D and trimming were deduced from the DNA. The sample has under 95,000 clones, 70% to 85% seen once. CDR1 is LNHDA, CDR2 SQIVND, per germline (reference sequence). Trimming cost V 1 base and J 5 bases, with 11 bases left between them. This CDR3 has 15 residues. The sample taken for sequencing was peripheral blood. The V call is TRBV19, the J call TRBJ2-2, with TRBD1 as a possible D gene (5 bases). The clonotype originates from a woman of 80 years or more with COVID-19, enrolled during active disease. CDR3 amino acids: CASSIGRGSTGELFF. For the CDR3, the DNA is TGTGCCAGTAGTATAGGAAGGGGCTCTACCGGGGAGCTGTTTTTT.